This T cell receptor (beta chain) was sequenced in a study of cytomegalovirus exposure and HLA in healthy donors (dated by TCRdb to about 2017). As for the study more broadly: An earlier analysis of several hundred of the donors reported 250 to 300 Gb of sequence data and 117 million unique TCR beta sequences from about 180 million T cells. Across around 400 genotyped donors of the cohort, an average of roughly 200,000 unique TCR beta nucleotide sequences per donor were sequenced, and 15% to 20% of those sequences were non-productive. About 300 gigabases of sequencing data and approximately 91 million unique TCR sequences made up an early release that covered approximately 650 HLA-typed donors. Along with the approximately 670-subject first cohort, a separate validation cohort of roughly 110 different subjects was used. To predict cytomegalovirus infection status, the study brought together high-throughput TCR immunosequencing, statistical association of individual TCRs with disease status, and machine learning. Of the roughly 410 genotyped donors, 65% to 90% were placed in the genetic ancestry cluster associated with self-reported Caucasian donors. Typing coverage varied by locus: about 629-640 donors for A, B, C, DRB1 and DQB1; some 520 for DQA1; over 600 for DPA1; roughly 470 for DPB1. All discovery cohort repertoires had been generated on a single sequencing platform. In a later genetic analysis, genome-wide SNP genotypes for about 65% of the 666 donors were used, and that subset was treated as a discovery cohort. The study aimed to test whether cataloging public T cell receptors could reveal signatures of past pathogen exposure. Rather than using new phenotypic data, the later analysis identified candidate immune exposures from TCR beta sequences and from how often those sequences occurred across donors. A later analysis re-analyzed previously published TCR beta repertoires from 650 to 800 donors and added high-resolution HLA genotyping to study TCR occurrence patterns. Several DR-DQ haplotypes were handled as single units for association and clustering because linkage in the cohort was strong. Class I and class II HLA loci were covered by the typing at four-digit resolution. The study profiled the T cell repertoires of around 700 subjects by immunosequencing and related them to cytomegalovirus serostatus. To decide whether each TCR beta V gene segment behaved as functional or pseudogenic, an earlier analysis of nearly 600 of the donors relied on high-throughput TCR beta sequencing. Donor age, sex, ethnicity and CMV serostatus were compiled alongside the repertoire data. Paper-wide results and their limitations: HLA typing was unavailable for some donors at each locus, so association tests used only the typed subset. When HLA alleles, especially DR and DQ, strongly co-occurred, TCR associations were difficult to assign to individual alleles. In a later analysis, more than 15,000 TCR beta sequences were associated with specific HLA alleles at a false discovery rate of 0.05. In a later analysis, TCR association rates were found to vary across HLA loci, with the most associated TCRs seen for DRB1 alleles and the fewest for HLA-C alleles. CMV serostatus was the only immune exposure information available for the cohort. Roughly uniform sequencing depth across donors was assumed in presence/absence analyses, although this assumption may not hold. In vitro tests confirmed that a few of the cytomegalovirus-associated TCR beta chains recognize cytomegalovirus antigens. In the study, roughly 160 TCR beta chains were listed as associated with cytomegalovirus. Because counts were too low, about 15 rarely observed V segments, including chromosome 9 orphons, were left out of the earlier analysis of 587 of the donors. Several of the top co-occurrence clusters appeared to be linked to parvovirus B19, influenza, CMV and Epstein-Barr virus, according to a later analysis. It was suggested by the authors that the approach could potentially be generalized to other disease states and immunological phenotypes. A group of highly shared sequence variants was considered likely to be a technical artifact of the sequencing pipeline. Most TCR sequences were seen in very few donors, while some public TCRs were found in many individuals. In an earlier analysis of 587 of the donors, most TCR beta V segments appeared in productive rearrangements about 87% or about 30% of the time, broadly matching IMGT annotations. Most CMV-associated TCR beta chains appeared to be HLA-restricted in a later analysis, and the HLA associations seemed to be driven largely by CMV exposure. Linkage disequilibrium might explain the correlated functional status among segregating V segments, but an unknown experimental factor could not be excluded. In a later analysis, HLA-associated TCR beta chains were found to be more clonally expanded and to have lower generation probabilities than equally common non-associated chains. A later genetic analysis associated a missense DCLRE1C variant with V-gene and J-gene trimming of TCR beta chains, and an independent cohort replicated the association. The 87-base-pair reads could not distinguish some IMGT-functional V segments, including TRBV6-2 and TRBV6-3, so those segments were excluded. A later genetic analysis reported fewer N-insertions in productive TCRs among donors in an Asian-associated ancestry cluster than the approximately 670-donor mean. In both the original and validation cohorts, the classifier was reported to diagnose cytomegalovirus status with high specificity and sensitivity. A further reported finding was that TCR beta sequences accurately predicted the HLA-A and HLA-B alleles for most subjects in the first cohort. This cohort had only TCR beta chains sequenced, and the lack of alpha or paired-chain data limited which features could be detected.

The cohort was made up of roughly 670 healthy bone marrow donors. At the time of sampling, every cohort member was nominally healthy, though immune exposures that went unrecorded were likely present. The donor tested CMV seropositive and was one of the 289 seropositive cohort members. Every donor gave a peripheral blood sample, and the peripheral blood mononuclear cells from that sample were used for TCR beta sequencing. Genomic DNA extraction from the blood cell samples was performed with the Qiagen DNeasy Blood Extraction Kit. Concerning this clone itself: No cognate antigen has been identified for it. Base quality data are lacking; no much larger clone is found one base away.

V is cut by 2 bases and J by 3 bases, and the space between the germline ends is 14 bases. The germline V gene (reference sequence) supplies CDR1 LNHDA and CDR2 SQIVND. Including cysteine and phenylalanine, the CDR3 has 16 amino acids. Only the CDR3 DNA stays, 48 bases, in frame from base 1. The library was built by means of the immunoSEQ multiplex PCR assay. For the multiplex PCR, a mixture combining 60 forward primers for TCR Vbeta segments and 13 reverse primers for TCR Jbeta segments was used. Amplification of the CDR3 region of rearranged TCR beta genes was performed with a multiplex PCR assay on genomic DNA. On the Illumina HiSeq System, the amplified TCR beta libraries were sequenced as 87-base-pair reads. In the source study's methods: Across the roughly 640 repertoires, a later analysis counted tens of millions of unique TCR beta chains, around 11 million of which were shared by at least two donors. A nearest-neighbor algorithm error-corrected the raw reads and collapsed the reads into unique sequences, merging closely related sequences to remove PCR and sequencing errors. To assign V, D and J gene segments, CDR3 sequences were aligned to IMGT reference sequences. Each retained sequence needed at least a six-nucleotide match to both a V gene segment and a J gene segment. Rearrangements were classified as productive when the CDR3 lacked stop codons and remained in frame with V and J, and all other rearrangements were classified as non-productive. CDR3 was defined by IMGT convention, running from the second conserved V-encoded cysteine to the conserved J-encoded phenylalanine. The earlier analysis of fewer than 700 of the donors excluded sequences that lacked an unambiguous match to a single V gene segment. In an earlier analysis of approximately 610 of the donors, V segments were called functional above 56.7% productive rearrangements and were called segregating when the between-donor standard deviation exceeded 5%. A statistical classification framework was built for diagnosing cytomegalovirus status from the catalog of TCR beta chain sequences. A later analysis assigned V and J genes by comparing TCR nucleotide sequences with IMGT/GENE-DB human TR gene sequences. Using the TCRdist pipeline, a later analysis assigned CDR3 sequences along with most-parsimonious VDJ recombination scenarios. A later analysis defined each TCR beta chain by its CDR3 amino acid sequence plus V-gene family, and excluded reads lacking a unique V-gene family. To address suspected cross-contamination and a sequencing artifact, a later analysis removed approximately 600 highly shared, low-generation-probability nucleotide sequences. In a later analysis, a clonal expansion index was calculated for each public chain from normalized within-repertoire ranks of inferred template counts. Generation probabilities in a later analysis came from a VDJ recombination model fitted to out-of-frame rearrangements, and those results were checked against IGoR. In a later analysis, hypergeometric tests were used to score TCR-TCR, TCR-HLA and TCR-CMV co-occurrence, with a repertoire-size bias correction applied to TCR pairs. A later analysis estimated false discovery rates by permuting HLA or CMV assignments 20 times. In a later analysis, co-occurring TCRs were grouped with DBSCAN, and TCRdist sequence similarity was added when clustering was performed within HLA-allele-positive subsets. Co-occurrence clustering excluded repertoires with fewer than 30,000 or more than 120,000 public chains, plus five with anomalous nucleotide sharing. The table comes from immuneACCESS by way of TCRdb, which keeps in-frame sequences with V and J called. Part of the clones is missing from these tables; in studies checked, under half for an unresolved V gene and the rest for unknown reasons. Clonal size and the V and J genes are those of that table, whereas D and trimming came from the DNA. This sample is represented by approximately 150,000 clones; about three quarters of them were singletons. The ten most abundant clones make up 6.5% to 9% of the sample.

The sequencing input was PBMCs. The rearrangement joined TRBV19 to TRBJ2-1; no D gene can be assigned with confidence. This TCR was recovered from a woman aged 40-49 years in good health and CMV-seropositive. The nucleotide sequence is given as TGTGCCAGTAGTATAACCCCCTTGAGAGACTACAATGAGCAGTTCTTC. Its protein is CASSITPLRDYNEQFF. The entire variable domain, with the stretches around the CDR3 drawn from the reference TRBV19 and TRBJ2-1 proteins, is DGGITQSPKYLFRKEGQNVTLSCEQNLNHDAMYWYRQDPGQGLRLIYYSQIVNDFQKGDIAEGYSVSREKKESFPLTVTSAQKNPTAFYLCASSITPLRDYNEQFFGPGTRLTVL.